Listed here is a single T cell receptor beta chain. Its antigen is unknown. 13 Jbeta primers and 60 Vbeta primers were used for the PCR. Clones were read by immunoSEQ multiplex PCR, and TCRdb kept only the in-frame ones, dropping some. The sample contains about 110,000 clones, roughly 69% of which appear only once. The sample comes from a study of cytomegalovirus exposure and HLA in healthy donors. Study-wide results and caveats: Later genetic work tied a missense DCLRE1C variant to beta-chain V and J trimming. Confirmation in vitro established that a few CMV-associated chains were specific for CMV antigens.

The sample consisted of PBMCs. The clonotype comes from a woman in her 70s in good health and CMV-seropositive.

As DNA, the CDR3 is TGTGCCAGCAGCCTATGGGCAGGGGAGAATCAGCCCCAGCATTTT. Translated: CASSLWAGENQPQHF. The chain combines TRBV7-8 with TRBJ1-5; tentatively, D is TRBD1 (6 bases). The CDR3 runs to 15 residues. CDR1 SGHVS and CDR2 FQNEAQ come from the germline V gene. V shed 5 bases and J shed 4 bases, with 15 bases lying between them.